This is a list of T cell receptor beta chains from one sample in a study of early T cells in non-severe SARS-CoV-2 infection. One entry per CDR3 protein results from TCRdb running MiXCR on the 5' RACE reads. The sample yields fewer than 50,000 distinct CDR3 sequences, about 4% seen once. Sequenced sample: whole blood. These receptors all come from an adult who was a healthcare worker with PCR-confirmed SARS-CoV-2 infection or an uninfected control (not recorded which). Each CDR3 is given with its conserved first and last residue. D genes are given only for firm matches. Where a row states a size, it is once, few, many or the class of an expanded clone; other rows omit it.

d_gene | j_gene | v_gene | abundance | CDR3nt | CDR3aa
NA | TRBJ2-2 | TRBV12-5 | many | TGTGCTAGTGGTTTGGTAATTTGGGCGGACACCGGGGAGCTGTTTTTT | CASGLVIWADTGELFF
NA | TRBJ2-3 | TRBV6-1 | many | TGTGCCAGCAGTGGGACGGGGCGCACAGATACGCAGTATTTT | CASSGTGRTDTQYF
NA | TRBJ1-1 | TRBV7-9 | many | TGTGCCAGCAGCTTAAGTTGGGGGAACACTGAAGCTTTCTTT | CASSLSWGNTEAFF
TRBD2 | TRBJ2-3 | TRBV12-3/TRBV12-4 | many | TGTGCCAGCAGTCTGGCGACTAGCGGGGGAGATACGCAGTATTTT | CASSLATSGGDTQYF
NA | TRBJ1-5 | TRBV7-2 | many | TGTGCCAGCAGCTTAGAGGGGGGTGAGCCCCAGCATTTT | CASSLEGGEPQHF
NA | TRBJ2-3 | TRBV20-1 | many | TGCAGTGCGCAGACGGGGCTGGGATCAGTGACAGCGTATTTT | CSAQTGLGSVTAYF
TRBD1 | TRBJ2-7 | TRBV19 | NA | TGTGCCAGTAGACCGGGACAGGGGAGCTCCTACGAGCAGTACTTC | CASRPGQGSSYEQYF
TRBD1 | TRBJ1-5 | TRBV12-3/TRBV12-4 | many | TGTGCCAGCAGTATACAGGGGAGAGGCAATCAGCCCCAGCATTTT | CASSIQGRGNQPQHF
TRBD1 | TRBJ1-2 | TRBV12-3/TRBV12-4 | many | TGTGCCAGCAGTACTGGGACAGGGACCACTCACTTC | CASSTGTGTTHF
NA | TRBJ2-2 | TRBV7-9 | many | TGTGCCAGCAGCGGAGGCGTTAAAGGGACCGGGGAGCTGTTTTTT | CASSGGVKGTGELFF
NA | TRBJ1-1 | TRBV20-1 | many | TGCAGTGCTAGAGATATCCAGGCGCCTCTGAACACTGAAGCTTTCTTT | CSARDIQAPLNTEAFF
TRBD2 | TRBJ2-7 | TRBV20-1 | many | TGCAGTGCTAGGGATCAGCGGGGGTCCTCCTACGAGCAGTACTTC | CSARDQRGSSYEQYF
TRBD2 | TRBJ2-7 | TRBV9 | NA | TGTGCCAGCAGCGTGTCTAGCGGGAGGCTCTCCTACGAGCAGTACTTC | CASSVSSGRLSYEQYF
TRBD1 | TRBJ2-7 | TRBV18 | many | TGTGCCAGCTCACCGCGGACCATTCTGACAGGGCCCACCTACGAGCAGTACTTC | CASSPRTILTGPTYEQYF
NA | TRBJ1-5 | TRBV3-1 | many | TGTGCCAGCAGCCAAGGCACCGCGCCCCAGCATTTT | CASSQGTAPQHF
NA | TRBJ2-1 | TRBV20-1 | many | TGCAGTGCAGGGGTTGATGAGCAGTTCTTC | CSAGVDEQFF
NA | TRBJ2-1 | TRBV6-5 | NA | TGTGCCAGCAGTTCCGGGGGAGAAGGTATTGAGCAGTTCTTC | CASSSGGEGIEQFF
NA | TRBJ2-1 | TRBV7-2 | many | TGTGCCAGCAGTTCAGAGCGGACTATTTACAATGAGCAGTTCTTC | CASSSERTIYNEQFF
NA | TRBJ2-7 | TRBV28 | few | TGTGCCGGGCGAGGAGCCCCCGGGGCGGAGCAGTACTTC | CAGRGAPGAEQYF
TRBD2 | TRBJ2-1 | TRBV20-1 | many | TGCAGTGCTAGAGATTTTCTAGCGGGAGACAATGAGCAGTTCTTC | CSARDFLAGDNEQFF
NA | TRBJ2-1 | TRBV28 | many | TGTGCCAGCAGATCTCAGGCGATCAGCTCCTACAATGAGCAGTTCTTC | CASRSQAISSYNEQFF
TRBD1 | TRBJ2-7 | TRBV7-2 | many | TGTGCCAGCAGCTTCCAGGGGGCTATGTACGAGCAGTACTTC | CASSFQGAMYEQYF
NA | TRBJ1-1 | TRBV3-1 | many | TGTGCCAGCAGCCATCCCGGGACTAAGGCTTTCTTT | CASSHPGTKAFF
TRBD2 | TRBJ2-1 | TRBV7-3 | NA | TGTGCCAGCAGCCCCCTAGCGGCCGCCTACAATGAGCAGTTCTTC | CASSPLAAAYNEQFF
NA | TRBJ2-6 | TRBV19 | many | TGTGCCAGTAGTATTTATCTGGGGCCCGGGGCCAACGTCCTGACTTTC | CASSIYLGPGANVLTF
NA | TRBJ1-5 | TRBV29-1 | many | TGCAGCTCAGGGCAGGGGAAGGATCAGCCCCAGCATTTT | CSSGQGKDQPQHF
TRBD1 | TRBJ2-1 | TRBV29-1 | few | TGCAGCGTTAACAGGGGGATGGCCTACAATGAGCAGTTCTTC | CSVNRGMAYNEQFF
NA | TRBJ2-7 | TRBV5-1 | many | TGCGCCAGCAGCATGAACAGGGTCCGGTACTTC | CASSMNRVRYF
NA | TRBJ2-7 | TRBV18 | many | TGTGCCAGCTCACCGGGGGATAGCGGCGCCTACGAGCAGTACTTC | CASSPGDSGAYEQYF
NA | TRBJ1-3 | TRBV12-3/TRBV12-4 | few | TGTGCCAGCAGCCCCTGGAGGGGAAACACCATATATTTT | CASSPWRGNTIYF
TRBD1 | TRBJ1-1 | TRBV6-5 | many | TGTGCCAGCAGAGAGACAGGGTGGGGAACTGAAGCTTTCTTT | CASRETGWGTEAFF
TRBD1 | TRBJ2-7 | TRBV6-2/TRBV6-3 | few | TGTGCCAGCATTTCCGACTCGGGACAGGGTGACTACGAGCAGTACTTC | CASISDSGQGDYEQYF
NA | TRBJ1-4 | TRBV19 | many | TGTGCCAGTAGCCACCCAGCCCGGGGAAGAACTAATGAAAAACTGTTTTTT | CASSHPARGRTNEKLFF
NA | TRBJ2-7 | TRBV21-1 | many | TGTGCCAGCAGCACCCGGACCGGCGAGATGTACGAGCAGTACTTC | CASSTRTGEMYEQYF
NA | TRBJ2-5 | TRBV7-3 | few | TGTGCCAGCAGCCCGGGCCCTCAAGAGACCCAGTACTTC | CASSPGPQETQYF
NA | TRBJ1-4 | TRBV11-2 | many | TGTGCCAGCAGCTTAGATCGAGGACGAAGCCTTTCCGGGGAAAAACTGTTTTTT | CASSLDRGRSLSGEKLFF
NA | TRBJ2-7 | TRBV18 | many | TGTGCCAGCTCACCAAGGCGGTTCTACGAGCAGTACTTC | CASSPRRFYEQYF
TRBD1 | TRBJ2-2 | TRBV10-3 | many | TGTGCCATCAGTGACAGGGGGCGAGCCTCCGGGGAGCTGTTTTTT | CAISDRGRASGELFF
TRBD1 | TRBJ2-3 | TRBV30 | many | TGTGCCTGGAGTGTAGGGGGCCCGCAGTATTTT | CAWSVGGPQYF
NA | TRBJ2-1 | TRBV9 | many | TGTGCCAGCAGTTGGGAAGGGACCCCCAATGAGCAGTTCTTC | CASSWEGTPNEQFF
NA | TRBJ2-1 | TRBV10-2 | many | TGCGCCAGCAGTGAGTCGAAGGTCGGTTCCGAGCAGTTCTTC | CASSESKVGSEQFF
TRBD1 | TRBJ2-7 | TRBV29-1 | many | TGCAGCGTCTACGGAACAGGGGGGTACGAGCAGTACTTC | CSVYGTGGYEQYF
NA | TRBJ2-6 | TRBV20-1 | many | TGCAGTGCTAGAGTCCCTGGTCGCCTCGGGGCCAACGTCCTGACTTTC | CSARVPGRLGANVLTF
NA | TRBJ1-1 | TRBV9 | many | TGTGCCAGCAGCGTCGAAGTTTACACTGAAGCTTTCTTT | CASSVEVYTEAFF
NA | TRBJ2-5 | TRBV11-2 | many | TGTGCCAGCAGCTTAACTCTGGCGGAGACCCAGTACTTC | CASSLTLAETQYF
NA | TRBJ2-7 | TRBV29-1 | many | TGCAGCGTTGACGATGCAGGGCACGACGGCTACGAGCAGTACTTC | CSVDDAGHDGYEQYF
NA | TRBJ2-5 | TRBV5-1 | many | TGCGCCAGCAGCTCGGACCCGGACCGCCGTCAAGAGACCCAGTACTTC | CASSSDPDRRQETQYF
TRBD1 | TRBJ2-7 | TRBV5-1 | few | TGCGCCAGCAGCTCGGACAGGGGAAAATCCTACGAGCAGTACTTC | CASSSDRGKSYEQYF
NA | TRBJ1-5 | TRBV6-1 | many | TGTGCCAGTACAGGGTATAGCAATCAGCCCCAGCATTTT | CASTGYSNQPQHF
TRBD2 | TRBJ2-1 | TRBV12-3/TRBV12-4 | many | TGTGCCAGCAGTTTAAAGTTAGCGGGGGGAAATACGTATGAGCAGTTCTTC | CASSLKLAGGNTYEQFF
NA | TRBJ2-3 | TRBV7-9 | NA | TGTGCCAGCAGCGCCGTGGCGACAGATACGCAGTATTTT | CASSAVATDTQYF
NA | TRBJ2-7 | TRBV20-1 | many | TGCAGTTCGCTAGGTGGAGGGACCTACGAGCAGTACTTC | CSSLGGGTYEQYF
TRBD2 | TRBJ2-7 | TRBV11-2 | many | TGTGCCAGCAGCCAGGGACTAGCGGTATACGAGCAGTACTTC | CASSQGLAVYEQYF